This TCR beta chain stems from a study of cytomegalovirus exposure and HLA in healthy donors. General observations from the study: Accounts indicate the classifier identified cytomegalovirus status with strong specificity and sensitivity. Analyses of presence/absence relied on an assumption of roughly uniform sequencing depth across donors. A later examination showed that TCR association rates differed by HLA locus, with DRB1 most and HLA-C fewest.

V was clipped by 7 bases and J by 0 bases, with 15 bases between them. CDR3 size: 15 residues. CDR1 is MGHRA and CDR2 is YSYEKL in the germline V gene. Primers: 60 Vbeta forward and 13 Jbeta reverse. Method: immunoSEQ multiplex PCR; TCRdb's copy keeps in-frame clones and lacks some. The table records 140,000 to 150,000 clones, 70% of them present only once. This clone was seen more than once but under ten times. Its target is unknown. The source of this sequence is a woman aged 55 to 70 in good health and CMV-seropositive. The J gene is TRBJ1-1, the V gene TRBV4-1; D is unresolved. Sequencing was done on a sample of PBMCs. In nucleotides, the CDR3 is TGCGCCAGCAAGCCCTCCTCCACTATGAACACTGAAGCTTTCTTT. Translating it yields CASKPSSTMNTEAFF.